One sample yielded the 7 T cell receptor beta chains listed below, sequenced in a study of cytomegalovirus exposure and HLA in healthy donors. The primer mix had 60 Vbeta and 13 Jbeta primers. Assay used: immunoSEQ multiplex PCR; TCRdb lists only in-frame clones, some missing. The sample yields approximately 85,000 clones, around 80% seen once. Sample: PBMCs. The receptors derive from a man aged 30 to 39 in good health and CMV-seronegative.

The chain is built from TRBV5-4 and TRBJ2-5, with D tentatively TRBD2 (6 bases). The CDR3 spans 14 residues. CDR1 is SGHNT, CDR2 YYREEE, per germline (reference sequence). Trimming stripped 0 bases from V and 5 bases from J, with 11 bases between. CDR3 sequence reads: CASSLAGVQETQYF. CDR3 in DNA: TGTGCCAGCAGCTTGGCGGGGGTCCAGGAGACCCAGTACTTC.

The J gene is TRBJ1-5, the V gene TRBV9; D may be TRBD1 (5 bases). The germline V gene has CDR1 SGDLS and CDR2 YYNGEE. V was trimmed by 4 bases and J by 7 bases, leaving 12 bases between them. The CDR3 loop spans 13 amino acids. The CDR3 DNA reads TGTGCCAGCAGCCTTACGGAGGGGCAGCCCCAGCATTTT. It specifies CASSLTEGQPQHF.

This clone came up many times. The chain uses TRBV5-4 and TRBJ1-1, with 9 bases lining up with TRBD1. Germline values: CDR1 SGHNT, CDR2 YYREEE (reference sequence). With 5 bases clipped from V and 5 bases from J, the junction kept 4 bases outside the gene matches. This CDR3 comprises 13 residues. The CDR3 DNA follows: TGTGCCAGCAGAGGACAGGGGCGGACTGAAGCTTTCTTT. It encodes CASRGQGRTEAFF.

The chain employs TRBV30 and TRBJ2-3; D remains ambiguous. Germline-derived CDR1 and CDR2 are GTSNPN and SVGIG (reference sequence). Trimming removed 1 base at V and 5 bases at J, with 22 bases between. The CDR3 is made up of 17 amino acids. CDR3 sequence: CAWSDPEFPSFVDTQYF. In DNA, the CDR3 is TGTGCCTGGAGTGACCCCGAGTTCCCCTCCTTCGTAGATACGCAGTATTTT.

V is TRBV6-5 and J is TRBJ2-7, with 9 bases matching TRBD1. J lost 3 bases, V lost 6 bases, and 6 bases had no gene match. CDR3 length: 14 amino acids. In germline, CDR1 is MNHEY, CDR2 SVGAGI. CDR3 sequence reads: CASSRTGAGYEQYF. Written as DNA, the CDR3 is TGTGCCAGCAGCCGGACAGGGGCGGGCTACGAGCAGTACTTC.

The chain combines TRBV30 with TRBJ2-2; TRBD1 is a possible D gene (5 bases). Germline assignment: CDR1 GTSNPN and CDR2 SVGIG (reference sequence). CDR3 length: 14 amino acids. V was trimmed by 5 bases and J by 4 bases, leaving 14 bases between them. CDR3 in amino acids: CAWGADFLTGELFF. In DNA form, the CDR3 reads TGTGCCTGGGGGGCGGATTTCCTCACCGGGGAGCTGTTTTTT.

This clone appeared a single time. CDR3 DNA sequence: TGTGCCAGCAGCTTTCCCGCTAGCGGGAGGGCCCCAGATACGCAGTATTTT. Residues: CASSFPASGRAPDTQYF. The genes are TRBV7-2 and TRBJ2-3; TRBD2 matches at 12 bases. V dropped 3 bases and J dropped 4; count of bases not matched to a gene: 8. Germline V CDR1 and CDR2: SGHTA, FQGNSA. The CDR3 length is 17 residues.